This TCR beta chain comes out of a study of T cell changes during pregnancy in multiple sclerosis (dated by TCRdb to between 2018 and 2021). Describing the broader study: Changes in the T cell repertoire over the course of pregnancy were examined in this study in women with multiple sclerosis.

The CDR3 runs 17 amino acids, cysteine and phenylalanine included. Kept here is only the CDR3 DNA, which spans 51 bases and is read in frame from base 1. The V end gives up 5 bases and the J end 6 bases, leaving 6 bases in the junction not matched to a gene. The germline V gene supplies CDR1 MDHEN and CDR2 SYDVKM. In the case of this clone: This receptor's antigen is unknown. No base quality values were provided; no much bigger clone lies one nucleotide off.

Library generation was performed with the immunoSEQ multiplex PCR assay. In its TCRdb copy, this immuneACCESS table keeps in-frame sequences only and misses some clones. Where compared with another copy, unresolved V genes explain less than half of these, and the others have no known cause. A total of roughly 70,000 clones appear in this sample, approximately 92% of them only once. The ten largest clones add up to approximately 2.4% of the sample. The clonotype was recovered from a female donor with multiple sclerosis, enrolled in a pregnancy study. The V and J genes are TRBV28 and TRBJ2-2, with 16 middle bases fitting TRBD2. The specimen comprised peripheral blood, sampled before pregnancy. The CDR3: CASSPGTSGRESGELFF. The nucleotides read TGTGCCAGCAGTCCGGGGACTAGCGGGAGGGAGTCCGGGGAGCTGTTTTTT.